This T cell receptor beta chain was found in a study of T cells expressing NK-cell markers. Study in general: The study sequenced eight donors, seven HCMV-seropositive and one seronegative. General study points: The same clonotypes also predominated in the CD3+CD56-NKG2C+ fraction of several donors.

CDR3 length: 15 residues. CDR1 SGHTA and CDR2 FQGNSA come from the germline V gene. Regarding this clonotype: Its specificity is unknown.

TCRdb re-called the 5' RACE reads; one entry per CDR3 protein, DNA not given. Its listing shows over 100,000 distinct CDR3 sequences. The chain is built from TRBV7-2 and TRBJ2-1. This receptor was identified in a woman between 18 and 69 years old in good health. Sequences were obtained from blood T cells: a sorted CD56 or NKG2C T cell subset, CD4+ or CD8+ T cells, or bulk PBMC T cells (not recorded which). CDR3 in amino acids: CASSIIGGSYNEQFF.